Below, one T cell receptor beta chain is given with its context. The antigen it binds to is not known. Per-base quality was not reported, and no clone a single base away is much larger than it. Other DNA sequences within the sample encode an identical CDR3. Using the deep immunoSEQ assay, multiplex PCR amplified TCR CDR3 regions from genomic DNA. Extracted genomic DNA from each cell subset was spread evenly across all wells of several immunoSEQ 96-well plates, with each plate serving as a replicate. Each replicate PCR for sorted subsets received roughly 200 ng genomic DNA, equal to roughly 30,000 T cell genomes. The purified libraries were quantified using a Qubit 3.0 fluorometer, sized with a Bioanalyzer 2100, and then quantified again using the KAPA Library Quantification kit. Every immunoSEQ 96-well plate was sequenced on a dedicated single-read 150-cycle Illumina NextSeq 550 flow cell. In the authors' own workflow: Because only junctional sequences without quality scores were contained in the immunoSEQ output, filtering matching that applied to full-length reads could not be performed. Sequences were annotated with PyIR, a Python wrapper for IgBLAST v1.9, using IMGT germline references to assign V/J genes and CDR3. Reads were filtered out if the reads had weak V/J assignments (E-value above 1e-6), no CDR3, stop codons, out-of-frame junctions, or ambiguous translated residues. V3J clonotypes were defined by identical inferred V gene, J gene, and CDR3 amino acid sequence. The percentage overlap between two repertoires was calculated by dividing the number of shared unique clonotypes by the size of the smaller repertoire. Three approaches were used to assess repertoire richness: RTK rarefaction, the Chao1 estimator, and Recon v2.1 estimates of unobserved clonotypes. Generation probabilities were computed with OLGA for all TCRbeta clonotypes obtained by the gDNA method from several donors. Entries here come from immuneACCESS through TCRdb and include only in-frame sequences with V and J called. Some clones fail to appear in such tables; in the studies checked, an unresolved V gene covers under half of the shortfall, and the cause of the remainder is unknown. That table supplies the V and J calls and clone size; D and trimming were determined from the DNA. The sample profile shows some 79,000 clones; about 63% of them were found once. Around 50% of the sample goes to the ten largest clones.

This specimen comes from a study of shared clonotypes between healthy human individuals (TCRdb year 2020). Some background on the complete study: Three men and two women, aged 18 to 49 years, made up the cohort. To estimate repertoire size and how much clonotype sharing occurs between individuals, the study deeply sequenced the blood TCR repertoires of 4 to 6 healthy adults. Each donor's leukapheresis produced roughly between about 0.8 and 8.9 billion PBMCs. For each donor, CD4 naive and CD4 memory were each run on three plates, CD8 naive on two plates, and CD8 memory on one plate. To increase sequencing depth and limit assay-specific biases, different laboratories used diverse techniques to prepare libraries and sequence TCR repertoires. The full study reports these points: Estimated clonotype richness was generally larger for naive than for memory subsets. Pairwise subsampling led to the expectation that sequencing depth would affect the degree of clonotype sharing among donors. Incomplete sequencing was indicated by rarefaction of sorted-subset datasets, despite the large sequencing depth. Because the study included only a small number of donors, the genetic and exposure-history diversity represented was limited. About 4.5% of naive CD4, 3.5% of naive CD8, about 2.4% of memory CD4, and less than 0.45% of memory CD8 clonotypes were shared across four donors. Compared with non-shared clonotypes, clonotypes shared by all four sorted-subset donors had higher generation probabilities. Sampling was restricted to blood, and TCR repertoires in tissue are likely to differ from TCR repertoires in blood.

Healthy HIV-negative adults with no recently reported acute infections or vaccinations were included as donors. All donors were Caucasian adults living in Nashville, Tennessee, USA. CD8 memory samples combined magnetically selected CD45RO+ cells with CCR7-negative CD45RA+ effector memory (TemRA) cells. Blood was obtained by leukapheresis, after which PBMCs were separated by Ficoll-Histopaque density gradient centrifugation and cryopreserved in liquid nitrogen vapor phase. Purity and quantity of every magnetically sorted T cell population were checked by analytical flow cytometry. From each sorted fraction, genomic DNA was isolated and quantified by UV absorbance on a Nanodrop 2000c. CDR1 and CDR2 were assigned from the germline V gene as SGHDT and YYEEEE. Trimming at the junction amounts to 1 base on V and 1 base on J, and the germline ends lie 3 bases apart. The cysteine opens and the phenylalanine closes a CDR3 of 12 amino acids. Of all the DNA, just the CDR3 is kept, 36 bases in frame from base 1.

Sample: memory CD8+ T cells sorted from blood. According to the study, the label for this sample's cell subset or site signals: CD45RO+ cells pooled with CCR7-negative TemRA cells. The chain is made from TRBV5-6 and TRBJ2-7; confidence is insufficient to name the D gene. This TCR derives from a man between 25 and 39 years old in good health. The CDR3 region reads CASSLRSYEQYF. The sequenced DNA is TGTGCCAGCAGCTTGCGGTCCTACGAGCAGTACTTC. Joined to the reference TRBV5-6 and TRBJ2-7 proteins, this CDR3 gives the full variable domain: DAGVTQSPTHLIKTRGQQVTLRCSPKSGHDTVSWYQQALGQGPQFIFQYYEEEERQRGNFPDRFSGHQFPNYSSELNVNALLLGDSALYLCASSLRSYEQYFGPGTRLTVT.